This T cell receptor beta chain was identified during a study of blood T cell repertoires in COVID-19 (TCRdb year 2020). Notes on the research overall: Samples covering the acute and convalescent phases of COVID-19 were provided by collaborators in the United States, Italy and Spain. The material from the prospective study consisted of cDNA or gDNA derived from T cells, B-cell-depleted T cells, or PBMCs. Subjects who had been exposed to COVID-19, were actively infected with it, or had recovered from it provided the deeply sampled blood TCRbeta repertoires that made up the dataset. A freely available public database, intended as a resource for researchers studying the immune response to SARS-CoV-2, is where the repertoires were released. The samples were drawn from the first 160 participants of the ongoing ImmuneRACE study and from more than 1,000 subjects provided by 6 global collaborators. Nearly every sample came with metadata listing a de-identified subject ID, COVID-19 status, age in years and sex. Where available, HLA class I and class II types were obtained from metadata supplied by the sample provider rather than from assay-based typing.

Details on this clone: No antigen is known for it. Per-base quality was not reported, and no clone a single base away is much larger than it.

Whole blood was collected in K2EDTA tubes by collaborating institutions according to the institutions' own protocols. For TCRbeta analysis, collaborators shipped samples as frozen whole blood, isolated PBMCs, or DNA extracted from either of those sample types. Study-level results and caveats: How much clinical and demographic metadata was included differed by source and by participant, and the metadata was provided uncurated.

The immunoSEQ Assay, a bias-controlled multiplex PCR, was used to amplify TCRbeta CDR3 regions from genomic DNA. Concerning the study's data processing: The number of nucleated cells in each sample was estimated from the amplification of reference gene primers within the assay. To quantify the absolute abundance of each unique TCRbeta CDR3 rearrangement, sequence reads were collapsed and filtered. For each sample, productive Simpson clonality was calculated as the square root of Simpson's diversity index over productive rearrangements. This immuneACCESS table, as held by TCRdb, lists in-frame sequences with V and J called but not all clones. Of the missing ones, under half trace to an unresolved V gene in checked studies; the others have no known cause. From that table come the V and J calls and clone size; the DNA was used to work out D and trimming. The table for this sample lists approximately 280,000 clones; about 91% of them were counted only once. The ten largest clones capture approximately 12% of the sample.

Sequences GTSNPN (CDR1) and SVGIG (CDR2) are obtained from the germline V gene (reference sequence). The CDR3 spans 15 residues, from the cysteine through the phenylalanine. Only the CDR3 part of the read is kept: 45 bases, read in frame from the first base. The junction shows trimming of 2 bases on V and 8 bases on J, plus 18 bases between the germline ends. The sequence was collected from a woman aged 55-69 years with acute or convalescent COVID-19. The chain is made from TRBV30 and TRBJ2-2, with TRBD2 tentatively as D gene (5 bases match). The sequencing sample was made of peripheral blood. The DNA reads TGTGCCTGGAGTTACGGGAACGGGGATAGTGGGGAGCTGTTTTTT. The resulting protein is CAWSYGNGDSGELFF. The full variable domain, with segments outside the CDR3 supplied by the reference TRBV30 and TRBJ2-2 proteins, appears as SQTIHQWPATLVQPVGSPLSLECTVEGTSNPNLYWYRQAAGRGLQLLFYSVGIGQISSEVPQNLSASRPQDRQFILSSKKLLLSDSGFYLCAWSYGNGDSGELFFGEGSRLTVL.